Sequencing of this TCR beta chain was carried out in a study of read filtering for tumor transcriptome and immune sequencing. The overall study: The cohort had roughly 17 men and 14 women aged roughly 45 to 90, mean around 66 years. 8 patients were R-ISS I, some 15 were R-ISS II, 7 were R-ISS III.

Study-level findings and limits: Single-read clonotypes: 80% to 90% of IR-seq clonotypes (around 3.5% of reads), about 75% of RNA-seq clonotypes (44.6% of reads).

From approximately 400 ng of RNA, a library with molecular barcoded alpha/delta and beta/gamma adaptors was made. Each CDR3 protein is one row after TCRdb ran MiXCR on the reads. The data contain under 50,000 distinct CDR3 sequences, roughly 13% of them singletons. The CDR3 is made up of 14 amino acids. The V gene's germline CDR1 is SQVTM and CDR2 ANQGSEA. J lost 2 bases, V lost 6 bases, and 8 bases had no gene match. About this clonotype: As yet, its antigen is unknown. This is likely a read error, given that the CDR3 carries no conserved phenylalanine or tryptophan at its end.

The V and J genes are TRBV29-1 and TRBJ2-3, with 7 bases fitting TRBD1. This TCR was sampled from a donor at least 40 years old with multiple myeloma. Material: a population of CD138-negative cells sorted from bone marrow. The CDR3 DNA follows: TGCAGCGTCGCGACAGGGAAGACCACAGATACGCAGTATCTT. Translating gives CSVATGKTTDTQYL.